This T cell receptor (beta chain) was sequenced during a study of cytomegalovirus exposure and HLA in healthy donors (dated by TCRdb to 2017 to 2019). About the full investigation: An earlier analysis of approximately 640 of the donors reported more than 250 Gb of sequence data and some 100 million unique TCR beta sequences from about 200 million T cells. Alongside the repertoire data, information on donor age, sex, ethnicity and CMV serostatus was compiled. Every discovery cohort repertoire had been produced on one sequencing platform. A later genetic analysis took genome-wide SNP genotypes for about three fifths of the roughly 670 donors and used that subset as a discovery cohort. Rather than using new phenotypic data, the later analysis identified candidate immune exposures from TCR beta sequences and from how often those sequences occurred across donors. The study was designed to test whether signatures of past pathogen exposure could be identified by cataloging public T cell receptors. Because of strong linkage in the cohort, 5 or 6 DR-DQ haplotypes were treated as single units for association and clustering. Among the roughly 380 genotyped donors, more than 70% belonged to the genetic ancestry cluster associated with self-reported Caucasian donors. HLA typing covered class I and class II loci at four-digit resolution. A later analysis re-examined previously published TCR beta repertoires from 610 or so donors and added high-resolution HLA genotyping to investigate patterns of TCR occurrence. The number of typed donors differed by locus: 629-630 for A, B, C, DRB1 and DQB1; 500 to 550 for DQA1; roughly 600 for DPA1; and some 470 for DPB1. An earlier analysis of fewer than 700 of the donors applied high-throughput TCR beta sequencing to assess whether each TCR beta V gene segment acted as functional or pseudogenic. In addition to the first cohort of roughly 670 subjects, a separate validation cohort of some 120 different subjects was used. Among some 410 genotyped donors of the cohort, an average of 235,054 unique TCR beta nucleotide sequences were sequenced per donor, 15% to 20% of them non-productive. High-throughput TCR immunosequencing, statistical association of individual TCRs with disease status, and machine learning were combined to predict cytomegalovirus infection status. An early release covering roughly 640 HLA-typed donors comprised about 310 gigabases of sequencing data and tens of millions of unique TCR sequences. The study used immunosequencing to profile the T cell repertoires of 670 or so subjects and linked those repertoires to cytomegalovirus serostatus. What the research found in general, with its limitations: At a false discovery rate of 0.05, a later analysis linked around 15,000 TCR beta sequences to specific HLA alleles. The authors suggested that the approach could potentially be generalized to other disease states and immunological phenotypes. For the cohort, immune exposure information was limited to CMV serostatus. In vitro tests confirmed that a few of the cytomegalovirus-associated TCR beta chains recognize cytomegalovirus antigens. The sequencing pipeline was judged likely to have produced a cluster of highly shared sequence variants as a technical artifact. In an earlier analysis of some 550 of the donors, most TCR beta V segments were observed in productive rearrangements about 87% or about 30% of the time, broadly matching IMGT annotations. Across donors, most TCR sequences were observed very rarely, whereas some public TCRs were present in many individuals. In both the original and validation cohorts, the classifier was reported to diagnose cytomegalovirus status with high specificity and sensitivity. A later genetic analysis reported fewer N-insertions in productive TCRs among donors in an Asian-associated ancestry cluster than the roughly 620-donor mean. Assigning TCR associations to individual alleles was difficult when HLA alleles, especially DR and DQ, strongly co-occurred. A later analysis found that HLA-associated TCR beta chains were more clonally expanded and had lower generation probabilities than equally common non-associated chains. Presence/absence analyses assumed roughly uniform sequencing depth across donors, an assumption that may not hold. In this cohort, only TCR beta chains were sequenced, and detectable features were limited by the absence of alpha or paired-chain data. A later analysis reported that several top co-occurrence clusters appeared linked to parvovirus B19, influenza, CMV and Epstein-Barr virus. Because counts were too low, more than 15 rarely observed V segments, including chromosome 9 orphons, were excluded from the earlier analysis of several hundred of the donors. In a later analysis, TCR association rates were found to vary across HLA loci, with the most associated TCRs seen for DRB1 alleles and the fewest for HLA-C alleles. In the study, approximately 160 TCR beta chains were listed as associated with cytomegalovirus. Most CMV-associated TCR beta chains appeared to be HLA-restricted in a later analysis, and the HLA associations seemed to be driven largely by CMV exposure. In a later genetic analysis, a missense DCLRE1C variant was associated with V-gene and J-gene trimming of TCR beta chains, and the association was replicated in an independent cohort. Correlated functional status among segregating V segments might reflect linkage disequilibrium, but an unknown experimental factor could not be ruled out. Some IMGT-functional V segments, including TRBV6-2 and TRBV6-3, could not be distinguished by the 87-base-pair reads and were therefore excluded. A further reported finding was that TCR beta sequences accurately predicted the HLA-A and HLA-B alleles for most subjects in the first cohort. Because some donors lacked HLA typing at each locus, the association tests relied only on the typed subset.

At the junction V is shortened by 5 bases and J by 2 bases; bases outside the gene matches: 3. CDR1 KGHSH and CDR2 LQKENI are derived from the germline V gene. The cysteine opens and the phenylalanine closes a CDR3 of 14 amino acids. Only the CDR3 region is kept as DNA, spanning 42 bases read in frame from base 1. The library came from the immunoSEQ multiplex PCR assay. For the multiplex PCR, a mixture combining 60 forward primers for TCR Vbeta segments and 13 reverse primers for TCR Jbeta segments was used. Amplification of the CDR3 region of rearranged TCR beta genes was performed with a multiplex PCR assay on genomic DNA. Amplified TCR beta libraries were sequenced as 87-base-pair reads on the Illumina HiSeq System. Under the source paper's analysis protocol: Across the roughly 600 repertoires, a later analysis counted roughly 84 million unique TCR beta chains, some 11 million of which were shared by at least two donors. A nearest-neighbor algorithm error-corrected the raw reads and collapsed the reads into unique sequences, merging closely related sequences to remove PCR and sequencing errors. To assign V, D and J gene segments, CDR3 sequences were aligned to IMGT reference sequences. For a sequence to be retained, a match of at least six nucleotides was required to both a V gene segment and a J gene segment. A rearrangement counted as productive if the CDR3 had no stop codons and remained in frame with V and J, and every other rearrangement counted as non-productive. Following IMGT convention, CDR3 was defined as the stretch from the second conserved V-encoded cysteine to the conserved J-encoded phenylalanine. The earlier analysis of about 620 of the donors excluded sequences that lacked an unambiguous match to a single V gene segment. An earlier analysis of 500 to 600 of the donors classified V segments as functional when productive rearrangements were above 56.7% and as segregating when the standard deviation between donors was above 5%. A statistical classification framework was built to diagnose cytomegalovirus status from the catalog of TCR beta chain sequences. V and J gene assignment, in a later analysis, came from comparing TCR nucleotide sequences with IMGT/GENE-DB human TR gene sequences. The TCRdist pipeline was used in a later analysis to assign CDR3 sequences and most-parsimonious VDJ recombination scenarios. In a later analysis, every TCR beta chain was defined by the combination of its CDR3 amino acid sequence and its V-gene family, and reads without a unique V-gene family were dropped. To address suspected cross-contamination and a sequencing artifact, a later analysis removed 592 highly shared, low-generation-probability nucleotide sequences. For each public chain, a later analysis derived a clonal expansion index from normalized ranks of inferred template counts within each repertoire. In a later analysis, generation probabilities were computed with a VDJ recombination model fitted to out-of-frame rearrangements, and the resulting probabilities were checked against IGoR. In a later analysis, hypergeometric tests were used to score TCR-TCR, TCR-HLA and TCR-CMV co-occurrence, with a repertoire-size bias correction applied to TCR pairs. To estimate false discovery rates, a later analysis permuted the HLA or CMV assignments 20 times. In a later analysis, co-occurring TCRs were grouped using DBSCAN, with TCRdist sequence similarity added in when clustering inside HLA-allele-positive subsets. Repertoires with fewer than 30,000 or more than 120,000 public chains were left out of co-occurrence clustering, as were four to six repertoires with anomalous nucleotide sharing. The source is immuneACCESS, and TCRdb retained only in-frame sequences with V and J called. Part of the clones is not carried over; for the studies checked, unresolved V genes explain less than half of this, and the remainder is unexplained. V, J and clone size are those of that table, while D and trimming were read from the DNA. Present in this sample are 95,000 to 100,000 clones, about 80% of which were seen just once. The leading ten clones occupy around 0.74% of the sample.

The cohort was made up of 500 to 800 healthy bone marrow donors. Cohort members were all nominally healthy when sampled, although unrecorded immune exposures were likely present. The donor was CMV seronegative and was included in the group of about 400 seronegative cohort members. Each donor provided a peripheral blood sample, and peripheral blood mononuclear cells were used for TCR beta sequencing. The Qiagen DNeasy Blood Extraction Kit was used to extract genomic DNA from the blood cell samples. Points on this clone: The antigen this receptor binds is unknown. Per-nucleotide qualities are absent, and no much larger clonotype sits a single base away.

The sequence derives from a woman aged 55-75 years in good health and CMV-seronegative. The V and J segments used are TRBV18 and TRBJ2-5; 9 bases in the middle match TRBD1. The sample consisted of PBMCs. The CDR3 is CASSEGTGQETQYF. The sequenced DNA: TGTGCCAGCTCAGAGGGGACAGGGCAAGAGACCCAGTACTTC.